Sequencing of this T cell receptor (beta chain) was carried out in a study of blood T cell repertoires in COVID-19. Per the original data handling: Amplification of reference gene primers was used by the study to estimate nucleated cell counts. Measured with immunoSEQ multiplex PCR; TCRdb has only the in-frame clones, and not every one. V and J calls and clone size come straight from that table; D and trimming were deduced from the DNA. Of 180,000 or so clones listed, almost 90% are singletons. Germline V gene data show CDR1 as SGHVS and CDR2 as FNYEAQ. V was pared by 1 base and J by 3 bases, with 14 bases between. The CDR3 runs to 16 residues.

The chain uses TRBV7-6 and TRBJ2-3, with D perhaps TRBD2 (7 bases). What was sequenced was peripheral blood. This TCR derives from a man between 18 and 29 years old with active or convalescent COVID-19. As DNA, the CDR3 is TGTGCCAGCAGCTTAGTGGGGGGGCGTTCGACAGATACGCAGTATTTT. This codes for CASSLVGGRSTDTQYF. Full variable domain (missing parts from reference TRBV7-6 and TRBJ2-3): GAGVSQSPRYKVTKRGQDVALRCDPISGHVSLYWYRQALGQGPEFLTYFNYEAQQDKSGLPNDRFSAERPEGSISTLTIQRTEQRDSAMYRCASSLVGGRSTDTQYFGPGTRLTVL.